Listed below are T cell receptor beta chains from one sample, sequenced in a study of persistence of HIV-infected CD4 T cells. Clones were sequenced by immunoSEQ multiplex PCR, and TCRdb holds only the in-frame ones, with some missing. The sample consists of 25,000 to 30,000 clones, approximately 78% of them appearing once. These receptors' targets are unknown. The source material was CD4+ T cells sorted from PBMCs after roughly 18-hour stimulation, sampled from a patient who received antiretroviral therapy. These receptors all stem from an adult woman with HIV who was CMV-seropositive. The CDR3 runs from the conserved cysteine through the conserved F or W. The D gene is left open where the match is weak. Expanded clones are given a class, and other clones once, few, many or no size at all.

CDR3 DNA	CDR3 protein	V gene	J gene	D gene	clone size
TGTGCCACCTCAAGAGGGGCGGGTGGGAATGAGCAGTTCTTC	CATSRGAGGNEQFF	TRBV24-1	TRBJ2-1	.	.
TGCGCCAGCAGCCCATCAGGGACGAACTATGGCTACACCTTC	CASSPSGTNYGYTF	TRBV5-1	TRBJ1-2	.	few
TGTGCCAGCAGCCAAGATCGATGGGGGGAGCTGTTTTTT	CASSQDRWGELFF	TRBV3-1/TRBV3-2	TRBJ2-2	.	.
TGTGCCAGCTTGGCGGCTGCAACTAATGAAAAACTGTTTTTT	CASLAAATNEKLFF	TRBV6-6	TRBJ1-4	.	.
TGTGCCACCAGCAGAGCGGACGGGGAGACCCAGTACTTC	CATSRADGETQYF	TRBV15	TRBJ2-5	.	.
TGTGCCAGTAGTGTGCAGGCCTCCTATGGCTACACCTTC	CASSVQASYGYTF	TRBV19	TRBJ1-2	.	.
TGTGCCAGCAGCCCGCAGGGGAATGAGCAGTTCTTC	CASSPQGNEQFF	TRBV3-1/TRBV3-2	TRBJ2-1	.	.
TGTGCCACCAGTGATTCCCTAGGGCAAGAGACCCAGTACTTC	CATSDSLGQETQYF	TRBV24-1	TRBJ2-5	.	.
TGTGCCAGCAGCAAATCGACAGTTTTCGGAAACACCATATATTTT	CASSKSTVFGNTIYF	TRBV5-8	TRBJ1-3	.	once
TGTGCCAGCAGCCCCACACGCAGCTCTGGAAACACCATATATTTT	CASSPTRSSGNTIYF	TRBV14	TRBJ1-3	.	few
TGTGCCAGCAGCGTAACGCCCCTAAATGGCTACACCTTC	CASSVTPLNGYTF	TRBV9	TRBJ1-2	.	once
TGTGCCAGTACGGGCAGGGGTAGCAATCAGCCCCAGCATTTT	CASTGRGSNQPQHF	TRBV19	TRBJ1-5	.	.
TGTGCCAGCAAATCGGGACACTCGAGGGGGAACACTGAAGCTTTCTTT	CASKSGHSRGNTEAFF	TRBV6-4	TRBJ1-1	.	.